This TCR beta chain emerged from a study of blood T cells in healthy people across ages. The CDR3 is made up of 14 amino acids. CDR1 LGHNA and CDR2 YSLEER come from the germline V gene. Next came a second PCR, run for about 6 to 12 cycles, which used a sample-barcoded 5' primer along with a J-beta primer mix. TCRdb ran MiXCR on the 5' RACE reads and lists one entry per CDR3 protein. The table lists about 620,000 distinct CDR3 sequences, around a fifth of them singletons. Sequences were obtained from blood. The sequence was collected from a man in his 70s in good health. This chain connects TRBV4-3 to TRBJ2-5; D remains unclear. The J call may be incorrect, as the DNA end agrees better with TRBJ2-7. CDR3 amino acids: CASSQELETYEQYF. For the CDR3, the DNA is TGCGCCAGCAGCCAAGAGCTCGAGACCTACGAGCAGTACTTC.